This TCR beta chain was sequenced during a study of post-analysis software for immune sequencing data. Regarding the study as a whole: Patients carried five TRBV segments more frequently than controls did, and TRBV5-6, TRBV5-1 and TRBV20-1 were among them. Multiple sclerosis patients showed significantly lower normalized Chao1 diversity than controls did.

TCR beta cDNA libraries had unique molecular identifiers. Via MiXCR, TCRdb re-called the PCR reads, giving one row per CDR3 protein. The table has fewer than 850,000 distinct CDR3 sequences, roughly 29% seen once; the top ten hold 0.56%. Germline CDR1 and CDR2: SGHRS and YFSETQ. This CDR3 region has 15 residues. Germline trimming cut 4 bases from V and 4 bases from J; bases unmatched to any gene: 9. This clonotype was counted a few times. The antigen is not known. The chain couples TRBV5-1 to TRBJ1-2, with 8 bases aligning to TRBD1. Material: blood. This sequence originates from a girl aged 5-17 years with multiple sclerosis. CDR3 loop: CASSMGQVPRYGYTF. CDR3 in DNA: TGCGCCAGCAGCATGGGACAGGTGCCGCGCTATGGCTACACCTTC.